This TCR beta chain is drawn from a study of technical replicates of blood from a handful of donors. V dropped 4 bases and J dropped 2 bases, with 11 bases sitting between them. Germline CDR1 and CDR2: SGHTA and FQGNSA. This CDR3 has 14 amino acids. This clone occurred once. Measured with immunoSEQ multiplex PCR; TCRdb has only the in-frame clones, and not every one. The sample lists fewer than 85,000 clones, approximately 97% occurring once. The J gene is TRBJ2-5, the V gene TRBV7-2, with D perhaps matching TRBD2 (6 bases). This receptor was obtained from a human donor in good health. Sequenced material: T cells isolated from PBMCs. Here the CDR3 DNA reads TGTGCCAGCAGCTCGGCGGGGATTCAAGAGACCCAGTACTTC. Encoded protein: CASSSAGIQETQYF.